The T cell receptor beta chain described here comes from a study of technical replicates of blood from a few donors. Per the germline V gene, CDR1 is LGHNA and CDR2 is YSLEER. The V segment lost 5 bases and the J segment 7 bases; nucleotides outside the gene matches: 14. CDR3 length: 17 residues. Produced via immunoSEQ multiplex PCR; TCRdb's table is partial and in-frame only. Of roughly 57,000 clones in the sample, about 96% were seen once. This clone has only one observation. The sample was PBMCs. This receptor was identified in a human donor in good health. Some clones in this sample may be carry-over from other donors' samples. This chain links TRBV4-3 with TRBJ1-5; 10 bases line up with TRBD1. CDR3 loop: CASSRKKTGGHEQPQHF. The CDR3 DNA reads as TGCGCCAGCAGCAGAAAAAAGACAGGGGGCCACGAACAGCCCCAGCATTTT.